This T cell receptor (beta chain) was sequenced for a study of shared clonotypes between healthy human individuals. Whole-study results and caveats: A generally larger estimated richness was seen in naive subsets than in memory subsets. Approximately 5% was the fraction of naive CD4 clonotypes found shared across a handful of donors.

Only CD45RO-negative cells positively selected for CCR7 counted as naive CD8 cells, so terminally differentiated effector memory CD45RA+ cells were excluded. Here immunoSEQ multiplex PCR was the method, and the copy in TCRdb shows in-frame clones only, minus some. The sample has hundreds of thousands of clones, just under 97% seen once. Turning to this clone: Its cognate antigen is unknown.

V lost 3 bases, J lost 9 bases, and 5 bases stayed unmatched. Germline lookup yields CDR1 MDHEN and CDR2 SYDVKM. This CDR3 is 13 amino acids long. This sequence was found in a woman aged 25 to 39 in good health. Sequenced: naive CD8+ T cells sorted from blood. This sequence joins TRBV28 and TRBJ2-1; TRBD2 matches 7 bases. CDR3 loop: CASSFLAGVEQFF. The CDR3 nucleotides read TGTGCCAGCAGTTTTTTAGCGGGTGTTGAGCAGTTCTTC. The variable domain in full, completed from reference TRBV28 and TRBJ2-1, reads DVKVTQSSRYLVKRTGEKVFLECVQDMDHENMFWYRQDPGLGLRLIYFSYDVKMKEKGDIPEGYSVSREKKERFSLILESASTNQTSMYLCASSFLAGVEQFFGPGTRLTVL.